A selection of T cell receptor beta chains follows, all from one sample in a study of cytomegalovirus exposure and HLA in healthy donors. Method: immunoSEQ multiplex PCR; TCRdb's copy keeps in-frame clones and lacks some. The top ten hold 4% to 4.5% of the sample, which has 88,000 or so clones, approximately 60% seen once. The sequencing input was PBMCs. Receptors were obtained from a male donor in good health and CMV-seropositive. Both conserved end residues are part of each CDR3. The D gene is left open where the match is weak. Size is omitted from some rows. Given values are once, few, many or a class for expanded clones.

v_call: TRBV9
clone_size: once
j_call: TRBJ2-2
d_call: TRBD2
cdr3_length: 17
cdr3_nt: TGTGCCAGCAGCACAAGGACTAGCGGACCGAACACCGGGGAGCTGTTTTTT
cdr3_aa: CASSTRTSGPNTGELFF

v_call: TRBV6-5
clone_size: .
j_call: TRBJ2-7
d_call: TRBD2
cdr3_length: 15
cdr3_nt: TGTGCCAGCAGTCCCCCCGGACTAGCGGGGGAAGAGCAGTACTTC
cdr3_aa: CASSPPGLAGEEQYF

v_call: TRBV6-5
clone_size: few
j_call: TRBJ1-2
d_call: TRBD1
cdr3_length: 14
cdr3_nt: TGTGCCAGCAGTTACGGACAGGCTAACTATGGCTACACCTTC
cdr3_aa: CASSYGQANYGYTF

v_call: TRBV5-1
clone_size: .
j_call: TRBJ2-7
d_call: TRBD1
cdr3_length: 14
cdr3_nt: TGCGCCAGCAGCCTAGGGACAGGGCAGGGCGAGCAGTACTTC
cdr3_aa: CASSLGTGQGEQYF

v_call: TRBV7-4
clone_size: .
j_call: TRBJ1-5
d_call: .
cdr3_length: 15
cdr3_nt: TGTGCCAGCAGGGGTGGGCGGGGGTTAAATCAGCCCCAGCATTTT
cdr3_aa: CASRGGRGLNQPQHF

v_call: TRBV7-3
clone_size: .
j_call: TRBJ2-7
d_call: TRBD2
cdr3_length: 14
cdr3_nt: TGTGCCAGCAGCCCGGGACTAGCCGGCTACGAGCAGTACTTC
cdr3_aa: CASSPGLAGYEQYF

v_call: TRBV9
clone_size: .
j_call: TRBJ2-2
d_call: TRBD2
cdr3_length: 23
cdr3_nt: TGTGCCAGCAGCGTACCGGGACAGCCAGGTGTAGCGGGAGGGTTCGCGAACACCGGGGAGCTGTTTTTT
cdr3_aa: CASSVPGQPGVAGGFANTGELFF

v_call: TRBV7-9
clone_size: .
j_call: TRBJ2-7
d_call: TRBD1
cdr3_length: 15
cdr3_nt: TGTGCCAGCAGCGCGAGATCGACAGGGGGCGCCGAGCAGTACTTC
cdr3_aa: CASSARSTGGAEQYF

v_call: TRBV11-3
clone_size: .
j_call: TRBJ2-3
d_call: .
cdr3_length: 14
cdr3_nt: TGTGCCAGCAGTTTCAGGGAGGGCACAGATACGCAGTATTTT
cdr3_aa: CASSFREGTDTQYF

v_call: TRBV7-3
clone_size: .
j_call: TRBJ2-3
d_call: TRBD2
cdr3_length: 17
cdr3_nt: TGTGCCAGCGGGATAGCGGGAGGGCCCGGTGGCACAGATACGCAGTATTTT
cdr3_aa: CASGIAGGPGGTDTQYF